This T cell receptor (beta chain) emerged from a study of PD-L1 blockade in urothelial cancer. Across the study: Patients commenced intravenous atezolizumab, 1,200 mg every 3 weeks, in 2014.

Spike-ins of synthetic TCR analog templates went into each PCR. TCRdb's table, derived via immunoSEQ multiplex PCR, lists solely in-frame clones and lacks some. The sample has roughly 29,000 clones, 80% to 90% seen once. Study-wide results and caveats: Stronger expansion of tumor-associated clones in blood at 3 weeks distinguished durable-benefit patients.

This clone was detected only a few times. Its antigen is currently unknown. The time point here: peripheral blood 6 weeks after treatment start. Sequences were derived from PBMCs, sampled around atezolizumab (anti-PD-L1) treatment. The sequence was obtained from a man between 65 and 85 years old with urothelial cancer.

In nucleotides, the CDR3 is TGTGCCATCAGTGAATCCGGGACAGGGCTCGGCTACACCTTC. Residues: CAISESGTGLGYTF. The chain joins TRBV10-3 to TRBJ1-2; TRBD1 aligns across 9 bases. V shed 3 bases, J shed 8 bases, and the junction held 7 bases outside the gene matches. CDR3 length: 14 residues. CDR1 and CDR2 from the germline V gene are ENHRY and SYGVKD.